The 10 T cell receptor beta chains below come from one sample, sequenced in a study of blood T cell repertoires in COVID-19. Repertoires were generated with immunoSEQ multiplex PCR, while TCRdb's copy carries only in-frame clones and drops some. The sample lists 180,000 or so clones; over 65% were seen once. The sample was PBMCs or T cells enriched from blood (not recorded which). The receptors here all came from a woman aged 50 to 60 who had recovered from COVID-19.

The V and J genes are TRBV29-1 and TRBJ1-1; 8 nucleotides line up with TRBD1. From germline, CDR1 is SQVTM and CDR2 ANQGSEA. With 6 bases clipped from V and 1 base from J, the junction kept 10 bases outside the gene matches. This CDR3 comprises 15 residues. CDR3 protein: CSVHRTGKENTEAFF. The CDR3 DNA is TGCAGCGTCCACAGGACAGGGAAGGAGAACACTGAAGCTTTCTTT.

The chain combines TRBV20-1 with TRBJ1-1; 8 nucleotides agree with TRBD1. The V and J ends lost 3 bases and 5 bases, in that order; junction bases with no gene match: 8. Germline-derived CDR1 and CDR2 are DFQATT and SNEGSKA (reference sequence). This CDR3 contains 14 residues. For the CDR3, the DNA is TGCAGTGCTAGTCTCAGGGGGCGAGGTACTGAAGCTTTCTTT. Protein product: CSASLRGRGTEAFF.

The gene calls are TRBV7-9 and TRBJ2-2, with D hard to call. Germline CDR1 and CDR2: SEHNR and FQNEAQ (reference sequence). CDR3 length: 14 amino acids. Trimming took 1 base from V and 9 from J, leaving 12 bases between them. The DNA of the CDR3 is TGTGCCAGCAGCTTAGGTGAGGTGGCCTGGGAGCTGTTTTTT. This gives the protein CASSLGEVAWELFF.

This chain uses TRBV12-3 or TRBV12-4 with TRBJ1-1; D not resolved. Deletions cut 2 bases from V and 10 bases from J, with 11 bases between. This CDR3 spans 12 amino acids. CDR3: CASSLHVVGAFF. In DNA form, the CDR3 reads TGTGCCAGCAGTTTACATGTTGTCGGAGCTTTCTTT.

This rearrangement joins TRBV6-5 to TRBJ1-2; 9 positions agree with TRBD1. The V segment lost 2 bases and the J segment 8 bases; nucleotides outside the gene matches: 6. From germline, CDR1 is MNHEY and CDR2 SVGAGI. The CDR3 has 14 amino acids. The CDR3 spells CASSYTGQGGGYTF. The CDR3 DNA reads as TGTGCCAGCAGTTACACGGGACAGGGTGGCGGCTACACCTTC.

The chain has TRBV28 and TRBJ1-2; TRBD1 matches at 8 bases. This CDR3 contains 16 residues. Germline loops: CDR1 MDHEN, CDR2 SYDVKM. After removal of 4 bases from V and 0 bases from J, the junction contained 7 bases not matched to a gene. The CDR3 DNA reads TGTGCCAGCAGTTCAGGACAGGGAATACCTAACTATGGCTACACCTTC. Its translation: CASSSGQGIPNYGYTF.

This clone was detected only a few times. The chain uses TRBV30 and TRBJ1-2; D not resolved. The germline V gene encodes CDR1 GTSNPN and CDR2 SVGIG (reference sequence). The CDR3 contains 13 residues. The germline V and J ends were trimmed by 2 bases and 8 bases, with 15 bases remaining between them. The CDR3 sequence is CAWSPTALGGYTF. The CDR3 DNA follows: TGTGCCTGGAGTCCTACCGCTCTGGGCGGCTACACCTTC.

J is TRBJ1-6 and V is TRBV6-5; tentative D call: TRBD1 (5 bases). Germline CDR1 and CDR2: MNHEY and SVGAGI. CDR3 length: 14 amino acids. V lost 7 bases and J lost 8, with 15 bases in between. CDR3 DNA: TGTGCCAGCACCCCGCGTCAGGGTGATTCACCCCTCCACTTT. The encoded protein is CASTPRQGDSPLHF.

The genes are TRBV11-2 and TRBJ1-4; TRBD1 is a possible D gene (5 bases). V was cut by 4 bases and J by 7 bases, with 10 bases left in between. Germline CDR1 is SGHAT and CDR2 is FQNNGV. The CDR3 is 13 amino acids. The CDR3 bases are TGTGCCAGCAGCTCGAGGGACTCTGAAAAACTGTTTTTT. Translating gives CASSSRDSEKLFF.

In this sample, this clone turned up once. An end of the junction does not agree with germline; a read error may underlie this. The V and J genes are TRBV12-5 and TRBJ1-2, with unresolved D. The CDR3 spans 13 residues. Per germline, CDR1 LGHNT and CDR2 FRNRAP. CDR3 DNA: TGTGCTAGTGGTTTGGAGGCCCGGGGTCAGGACCAGTTC. Translating it yields CASGLEARGQDQF.